This TCR beta chain was recovered during a study of T cell changes during pregnancy in multiple sclerosis. Trimming removed 5 bases from V and 6 bases from J; junction bases left unmatched: 11. This CDR3 has 16 amino acids. The V gene's germline CDR1 is PRHDT and CDR2 FYEKMQ (reference sequence). Generated by immunoSEQ multiplex PCR, the TCRdb table keeps only in-frame clones and is missing some. Here the sample spans about 93,000 clones, around 92% being singletons. The source of this sequence is a female donor with multiple sclerosis, enrolled in a pregnancy study. The chain couples TRBV13 to TRBJ2-1; 9 bases agree with TRBD1. This material consisted of peripheral blood, taken after pregnancy. The CDR3 reads CASSRPHETGGNEQFF. CDR3 bases: TGTGCCAGCAGCCGACCCCATGAGACAGGGGGCAATGAGCAGTTCTTC.